The TCR delta chain under discussion was sequenced for a study of gamma-delta chains in newborns, infants, children. About the research overall: Microbial exposure reportedly drives polyclonal innate γδ T cell expansion after birth.

TCRdb reprocessed the reads through CATT. The table has about 11,000 delta-chain clones, about 8.7% seen once. Trimming took off 1 base at V and 1 base at J, with 21 bases between the two ends. The CDR3 covers 18 residues. Germline assignment: CDR1 GEAIGNYY and CDR2 EKD. This clone was detected a few times. The sample comprised blood. The clonotype originates from a child who was a newborn, infant or young child, either healthy, febrile or measles-vaccinated (not recorded which). The genes are TRDV2 and TRDJ1, with a tentative D call TRDD3 (5 bases). CDR3 sequence (DNA): TGTGCCTGTGACACGGTCGGATTGGGATTCCCTAGCACCGATAAACTCATCTTT. Translated: CACDTVGLGFPSTDKLIF.